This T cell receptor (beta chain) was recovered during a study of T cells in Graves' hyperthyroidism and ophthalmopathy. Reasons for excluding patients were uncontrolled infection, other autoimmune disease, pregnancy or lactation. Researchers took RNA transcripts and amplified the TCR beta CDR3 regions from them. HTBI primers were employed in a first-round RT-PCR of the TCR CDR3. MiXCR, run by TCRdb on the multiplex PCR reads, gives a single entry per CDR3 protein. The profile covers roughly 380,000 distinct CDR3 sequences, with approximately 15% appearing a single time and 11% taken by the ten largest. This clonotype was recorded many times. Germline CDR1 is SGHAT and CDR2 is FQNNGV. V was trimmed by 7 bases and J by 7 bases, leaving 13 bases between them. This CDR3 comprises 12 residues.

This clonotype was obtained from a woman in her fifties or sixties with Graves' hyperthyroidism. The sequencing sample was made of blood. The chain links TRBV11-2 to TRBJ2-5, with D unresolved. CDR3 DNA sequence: TGTGCCAGCACCGAAAGAGTCGGGACCCAGTACTTC. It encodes CASTERVGTQYF.